The 3 T cell receptor beta chains presented below share a single source sample, sequenced in a study of shared clonotypes between healthy human individuals. The method was immunoSEQ multiplex PCR; TCRdb's version includes in-frame clones alone and lacks a portion of them. The sample has approximately 1,500,000 clones; roughly 98% are singletons. The material sequenced was naive CD4+ T cells sorted from blood. Subset given: CD45RA+ positively selected. All receptors derive from a man aged 30-40 years in good health.

The rearrangement uses TRBV5-1 and TRBJ2-1; TRBD1 might be the D (5 bases). From germline, CDR1 is SGHRS and CDR2 YFSETQ. The CDR3 has 14 amino acids. The ends were cut back, 5 bases at V and 5 bases at J, with 14 bases in the middle. The CDR3 loop is CASRAVQGHNEQFF. The CDR3 nucleotides are TGCGCCAGCAGAGCAGTTCAGGGCCACAATGAGCAGTTCTTC. The variable domain in full, with the rest retrieved from reference TRBV5-1 and TRBJ2-1, is KAGVTQTPRYLIKTRGQQVTLSCSPISGHRSVSWYQQTPGQGLQFLFEYFSETQRNKGNFPGRFSGRQFSNSRSEMNVSTLELGDSALYLCASRAVQGHNEQFFGPGTRLTVL.

The chain is built from TRBV5-4 and TRBJ1-2, with 11 bases matching TRBD1. The CDR3 is 16 amino acids. Looked up from germline, CDR1 is SGHNT and CDR2 is YYREEE (reference sequence). Trimming removed 4 bases from V and 4 bases from J; junction bases left unmatched: 9. The CDR3 reads CASSPPGQGEVYGYTF. CDR3 nucleotides: TGTGCCAGCAGCCCCCCGGGACAGGGGGAGGTCTATGGCTACACCTTC.

This CDR3 reads CASSLAFRSSGNTIYF. CDR3 DNA sequence: TGTGCCAGCAGCTTAGCTTTTCGTTCCTCTGGAAACACCATATATTTT. This rearrangement joins TRBV7-2 to TRBJ1-3, with D uncertain. V gave up 0 bases and J gave up 0 bases, with 9 bases separating them. The CDR3 runs 16 residues. Looked up from germline, CDR1 is SGHTA and CDR2 is FQGNSA.